The 26 T cell receptor beta chains given below trace back to one sample, sequenced in a study of PD-1 blockade in mismatch repair-deficient tumors. Sequenced by immunoSEQ multiplex PCR; TCRdb stores in-frame clones only, minus some. The sample has 50,000 or so clones, approximately 80% seen once; the top ten hold more than 3%. The sample was PBMCs, taken before pembrolizumab treatment. All receptors derive from an adult with mismatch repair-deficient cancer.

V usage is TRBV2 and J usage is TRBJ2-5; D is perhaps TRBD1 or TRBD2 (5 bases each). This CDR3 has 13 residues. The germline gives CDR1 SNHLY, CDR2 FYNNEI. Trimming removed 7 bases from V and 2 bases from J, with 11 bases in between. CDR3 residues: CASMRDVQETQYF. CDR3 in DNA: TGTGCCAGCATGAGGGACGTACAAGAGACCCAGTACTTC.

This clone was detected only a few times. CDR3 amino acids: CASSVDSNTEAFF. CDR3 nucleotide sequence: TGTGCCAGCAGCGTGGATTCGAACACTGAAGCTTTCTTT. V and J are TRBV7-9 and TRBJ1-1, with D uncertain. V lost 5 bases, J lost 1 base, and 8 bases lay in between. The CDR3 spans 13 residues. Germline V gives CDR1 SEHNR, CDR2 FQNEAQ (reference sequence). The full variable domain, rest sourced from reference TRBV7-9 and TRBJ1-1, is DTGVSQNPRHKITKRGQNVTFRCDPISEHNRLYWYRQTLGQGPEFLTYFQNEAQLEKSRLLSDRFSAERPKGSFSTLEIQRTEQGDSAMYLCASSVDSNTEAFFGQGTRLTVV.

V usage is TRBV6-5 and J usage is TRBJ1-2; tentatively, D is TRBD1 (5 bases). The CDR3 has 15 residues. Trimming took off 10 bases at V and 4 bases at J, with 22 bases between the two ends. The V gene's germline CDR1 is MNHEY and CDR2 SVGAGI. The CDR3 sequence: CATSSRQRLTYGYTF. The DNA for the CDR3 is TGTGCCACCTCGAGTAGACAGCGCTTAACCTATGGCTACACCTTC.

The rearrangement links TRBV5-6 to TRBJ2-7, with TRBD2 identical over 7 bases. CDR3 length: 14 amino acids. In germline, CDR1 is SGHDT, CDR2 YYEEEE. The junction had 9 bases not matched to a gene; V was cut back by 4 bases and J by 5 bases. CDR3 residues: CASSRGTILDEQYF. The CDR3 region has the DNA TGTGCCAGCAGCCGCGGGACTATTTTGGACGAGCAGTACTTC.

This sequence joins TRBV15 and TRBJ2-3; 9 nucleotides align to TRBD2. The V and J ends lost 1 base and 5 bases, in that order; junction bases with no gene match: 10. The length of the CDR3 is 17 residues. Germline loops: CDR1 LNHNV, CDR2 YYDKDF (reference sequence). This chain's CDR3 is CATSRGGASGAGDTQYF. In DNA form, the CDR3 reads TGTGCCACCAGCAGAGGGGGGGCTAGCGGGGCGGGAGATACGCAGTATTTT. Full variable domain (remainder filled in from reference TRBV15 and TRBJ2-3): DAMVIQNPRYQVTQFGKPVTLSCSQTLNHNVMYWYQQKSSQAPKLLFHYYDKDFNNEADTPDNFQSRRPNTSFCFLDIRSPGLGDTAMYLCATSRGGASGAGDTQYFGPGTRLTVL.

The rearrangement joins TRBV7-9 to TRBJ2-1, with D possibly matching TRBD2 (5 bases). The CDR3 runs to 14 residues. The germline V and J ends were trimmed by 5 bases and 5 bases, with 13 bases remaining between them. The germline V gene encodes CDR1 SEHNR and CDR2 FQNEAQ (reference sequence). The CDR3 spells CASSPPEGNNEQFF. The CDR3 coding sequence is TGTGCCAGCAGCCCCCCCGAGGGAAACAATGAGCAGTTCTTC.

The chain employs TRBV7-2 and TRBJ1-2; 7 nucleotides align to TRBD1. The CDR3 runs to 15 residues. J lost 5 bases, V lost 5 bases, and 11 bases had no gene match. Germline V gene data show CDR1 as SGHTA and CDR2 as FQGNSA. The CDR3 region is CASSPRTGSLYGYTF. In DNA form, the CDR3 reads TGTGCCAGCAGCCCCCGGACAGGCTCGTTGTATGGCTACACCTTC.

The rearrangement uses TRBV5-1 and TRBJ1-1; D call uncertain. The CDR3 has 15 amino acids. The germline V gene has CDR1 SGHRS and CDR2 YFSETQ. The germline V and J ends were trimmed by 4 bases and 7 bases, with 20 bases remaining between them. The CDR3: CASSPQPDLPLEAFF. In nucleotides, the CDR3 is TGCGCCAGCAGCCCTCAGCCGGATCTCCCCCTTGAAGCTTTCTTT.

This chain links TRBV28 with TRBJ1-1; 11 bases fit TRBD1. CDR3 length: 15 residues. Germline lookup yields CDR1 MDHEN and CDR2 SYDVKM. V shed 5 bases, J shed 6 bases, and the junction held 8 bases outside the gene matches. The CDR3 coding sequence is TGTGCCAGCAGTCACGGACAGGGGGCGGTGTCTGAAGCTTTCTTT. Translation gives CASSHGQGAVSEAFF.

This clone was seen once. The chain uses TRBV6-4 and TRBJ1-2; D remains ambiguous. CDR3 length: 14 amino acids. In germline, CDR1 is MRHNA, CDR2 SNTAGT. Trimming stripped 0 bases from V and 8 bases from J, with 13 bases between. For the CDR3, the DNA is TGTGCCAGCAGTGACTCGAGTGCTCGAGGAGGCTACACCTTC. Translated, it gives CASSDSSARGGYTF.

The chain couples TRBV30 to TRBJ1-5, with D possibly matching TRBD1 (5 bases). This CDR3 contains 14 residues. Deletions cut 4 bases from V and 4 bases from J, with 14 bases between. CDR1 and CDR2 (germline): GTSNPN, SVGIG (reference sequence). The CDR3, as DNA: TGTGCCTGGACCGTAAAGGCAGGGAATCAGCCCCAGCATTTT. It encodes CAWTVKAGNQPQHF. The full variable domain, rest sourced from reference TRBV30 and TRBJ1-5, is SQTIHQWPATLVQPVGSPLSLECTVEGTSNPNLYWYRQAAGRGLQLLFYSVGIGQISSEVPQNLSASRPQDRQFILSSKKLLLSDSGFYLCAWTVKAGNQPQHFGDGTRLSIL.

The sample holds one count of this clone. The genes are TRBV9 and TRBJ1-2; the D is unclear. V was pared by 0 bases and J by 0 bases, with 9 bases between. In germline, CDR1 is SGDLS, CDR2 YYNGEE. CDR3 length equals 15 residues. The CDR3 region has the DNA TGTGCCAGCAGCGTAGGATCCGGGGCTAACTATGGCTACACCTTC. This encodes CASSVGSGANYGYTF.

The chain is built from TRBV19 and TRBJ2-1; D gene uncertain. The CDR3 sequence is 12 residues long. The V and J ends lost 2 bases and 5 bases respectively, with 4 bases between them. The V gene's germline CDR1 is LNHDA and CDR2 SQIVND (reference sequence). This chain's CDR3 is CASSISNNEQFF. CDR3 in DNA: TGTGCCAGTAGTATAAGTAACAATGAGCAGTTCTTC.

J is TRBJ1-1 and V is TRBV5-6; maybe TRBD1 (5 bases). The CDR3 is 17 amino acids. Germline V gene data show CDR1 as SGHDT and CDR2 as YYEEEE. Between the trimmed V and J ends, which lost 7 bases and 4 bases, there was a span of 26 bases. CDR3 sequence: CASGDAGTPIHITEAFF. CDR3 coding DNA: TGTGCCAGCGGCGACGCTGGGACCCCTATCCACATCACTGAAGCTTTCTTT. Full variable domain (outside the CDR3, taken from reference TRBV5-6 and TRBJ1-1): DAGVTQSPTHLIKTRGQQVTLRCSPKSGHDTVSWYQQALGQGPQFIFQYYEEEERQRGNFPDRFSGHQFPNYSSELNVNALLLGDSALYLCASGDAGTPIHITEAFFGQGTRLTVV.

J is TRBJ2-5 and V is TRBV7-2; D is undetermined. This CDR3 has 14 amino acids. The V gene's germline CDR1 is SGHTA and CDR2 FQGNSA. The V and J ends lost 1 base and 1 base respectively, with 7 bases between them. The CDR3 DNA is TGTGCCAGCAGCTTAGAATCTGGCCAAGAGACCCAGTACTTC. Translated, it gives CASSLESGQETQYF. Filled out from reference TRBV7-2 and TRBJ2-5, the complete variable domain reads GAGVSQSPSNKVTEKGKDVELRCDPISGHTALYWYRQSLGQGLEFLIYFQGNSAPDKSGLPSDRFSAERTGGSVSTLTIQRTQQEDSAVYLCASSLESGQETQYFGPGTRLLVL.

The chain carries TRBV9 and TRBJ1-1; 8 positions match TRBD1. Germline V gives CDR1 SGDLS, CDR2 YYNGEE. With V trimmed by 4 bases and J by 6 bases, 11 bases remained unmatched. The CDR3 covers 15 residues. CDR3 in DNA: TGTGCCAGCAGCCCCTTCACGACAGGGGAGGCTGAAGCTTTCTTT. Amino acid sequence: CASSPFTTGEAEAFF.

The rearrangement links TRBV5-6 to TRBJ2-2; no clear D. The germline CDR1 and CDR2 sequences are SGHDT and YYEEEE. This CDR3 comprises 16 residues. Trimming took 0 bases from V and 2 from J, leaving 11 bases between them. CDR3 DNA sequence: TGTGCCAGCAGCTTGGGTGGTCACGCAAACACCGGGGAGCTGTTTTTT. Encoded protein: CASSLGGHANTGELFF.

There are a few counts of this clone. This chain connects TRBV19 to TRBJ1-3; D ambiguous. The CDR3 is made up of 14 amino acids. V lost 6 bases and J lost 4, with 13 bases in between. Germline V gene lookup returns CDR1 LNHDA and CDR2 SQIVND (reference sequence). Here the CDR3 DNA reads TGTGCCAGTAGCCGTGGCGTGGACGGAAACACCATATATTTT. Protein sequence: CASSRGVDGNTIYF.

In its sample, this clone ranks as medium-sized (0.01 to 0.1%). The J gene is TRBJ2-1, the V gene TRBV19; D perhaps matches TRBD2 (5 bases). The ends were cut back, 1 base at V and 5 bases at J, with 12 bases in the middle. Germline V lookup: CDR1 LNHDA, CDR2 SQIVND (reference sequence). The CDR3 spans 15 residues. The CDR3 here is CASSIGEGYNNEQFF. The CDR3 region has the DNA TGTGCCAGTAGTATAGGAGAGGGCTACAACAATGAGCAGTTCTTC.

The rearrangement joins TRBV7-8 to TRBJ2-3; D remains unclear. The germline V gene has CDR1 SGHVS and CDR2 FQNEAQ. Deletions cut 5 bases from V and 6 bases from J, with 15 bases between. The length of the CDR3 is 14 residues. CDR3: CASSQRITWDTQYF. CDR3 DNA: TGTGCCAGCAGCCAGAGGATCACCTGGGATACGCAGTATTTT.

The count of this clone is one. The chain has TRBV27 and TRBJ1-1, with D tentatively TRBD1 (6 bases). V dropped 3 bases and J dropped 7 bases, with 27 bases sitting between them. Germline V CDR1 and CDR2: MNHEY, SMNVEV (reference sequence). The CDR3 contains 18 residues. The CDR3 loop is CASSFTSQGGGKYSEAFF. The CDR3, as DNA: TGTGCCAGCAGTTTTACATCCCAAGGGGGGGGCAAGTATAGTGAAGCTTTCTTT.

This clone showed up just a few times. CDR3 sequence reads: CASSQGASGRPNEKLFF. The CDR3 DNA sequence: TGCGCCAGCAGCCAAGGTGCCAGTGGGAGGCCTAATGAAAAACTGTTTTTT. The chain links TRBV4-3 to TRBJ1-4; D call uncertain. V lost 1 base to trimming and J lost 3 bases, with 15 bases between them. Germline CDR1 is LGHNA and CDR2 is YSLEER. This CDR3 has 17 amino acids.

V is TRBV2 and J is TRBJ1-2, with TRBD1 matching 11 bases. This CDR3 has 16 amino acids. Germline CDR1 reads SNHLY; CDR2 reads FYNNEI. V was clipped by 6 bases and J by 4 bases; unmatched bases: 10. The CDR3 nucleotides are TGTGCCAGCAGCAGGACAGGGGGCCCCTTGGGCTATGGCTACACCTTC. Its translation is CASSRTGGPLGYGYTF.

The CDR3 here is CASSWGYRRVSSYNEQFF. The CDR3 nucleotides read TGTGCCAGCAGTTGGGGTTATAGACGGGTTAGCTCCTACAATGAGCAGTTCTTC. This rearrangement joins TRBV28 to TRBJ2-1; D is unclear. CDR3 size: 18 residues. V lost 4 bases, J lost 0 bases, and 19 bases lay in between. Germline V gene lookup returns CDR1 MDHEN and CDR2 SYDVKM.

The chain joins TRBV7-6 to TRBJ2-3; 8 bases are a match to TRBD2. CDR1 SGHVS and CDR2 FNYEAQ come from the germline V gene. This CDR3 region has 16 residues. With 4 bases clipped from V and 4 bases from J, the junction kept 10 bases outside the gene matches. In DNA form, the CDR3 reads TGTGCCAGCAGCTCGGGACTAGATTTTATCGCAGATACGCAGTATTTT. Its translation: CASSSGLDFIADTQYF.

CDR3 in amino acids: CASSRGRVSHTIYF. In DNA form, the CDR3 reads TGTGCCAGCTCTCGGGGGAGGGTGAGCCACACCATATATTTT. The chain is built from TRBV21-1 and TRBJ1-3. TRBV21-1 is termed a pseudogene. This CDR3 comprises 14 residues.